These 14 T cell receptor beta chains share one sample of origin, sequenced in a study of blood T cells in healthy people across ages. A second PCR, run for roughly 7 to 11 cycles, used a sample-barcoded 5' primer plus a J-beta primer mix. One entry per CDR3 protein results from TCRdb running MiXCR on the 5' RACE reads. Here the sample spans some 1,500,000 distinct CDR3 sequences, 40% to 45% being singletons. The specimen sequenced was blood. Receptors originate from a woman aged 18-29 years in good health.

The chain couples TRBV20-1 to TRBJ1-1; perhaps TRBD1 as D (5 bases). The CDR3 contains 15 residues. Germline V CDR1 and CDR2: DFQATT, SNEGSKA (reference sequence). The CDR3 region is CSRPRGLGENTEAFF. CDR3 bases: TGCAGCCGCCCCCGTGGCCTAGGGGAGAACACTGAAGCTTTCTTT.

This clonotype was recorded at least ten times. The rearrangement links TRBV7-2 to TRBJ2-1; 8 bases line up with TRBD1. J lost 5 bases, V lost 1 base, and 19 bases had no gene match. The CDR3 runs 20 residues. Germline V gene data show CDR1 as SGHTA and CDR2 as FQGNSA. The DNA of the CDR3 is TGTGCCAGCAGCTTAGAAGGGACAGCCGTTTTAGGGGGACAGGACAATGAGCAGTTCTTC. The encoded protein is CASSLEGTAVLGGQDNEQFF. Combining the CDR3 with reference TRBV7-2 and TRBJ2-1 gives the whole variable domain GAGVSQSPSNKVTEKGKDVELRCDPISGHTALYWYRQSLGQGLEFLIYFQGNSAPDKSGLPSDRFSAERTGGSVSTLTIQRTQQEDSAVYLCASSLEGTAVLGGQDNEQFFGPGTRLTVL.

The chain joins TRBV7-9 to TRBJ1-5, with 7 bases lining up with TRBD1. V lost 6 bases and J lost 7; bases outside the gene matches: 12. Germline CDR1 reads SEHNR; CDR2 reads FQNEAQ (reference sequence). There are 15 residues in the CDR3. CDR3 sequence: CASRDGTAPSQPQHF. The DNA of the CDR3 is TGTGCCAGCAGAGATGGGACAGCCCCTAGCCAGCCCCAGCATTTT.

With regard to this clonotype: One end of the junction fails to match germline, which may point to a read error. V usage is TRBV11-2 and J usage is TRBJ2-5; D possibly corresponds to TRBD1 (6 bases). Germline assignment: CDR1 SGHAT and CDR2 FQNNGV. This CDR3 comprises 14 residues. The CDR3 nucleotides read TGTGCCGGCAGCATGGGGGCAGTCGAAGAGACCCAGTACTTC. Translated, it gives CAGSMGAVEETQYF.

This chain joins TRBV5-1 and TRBJ2-1; 9 bases are a match to TRBD2. Judging by the DNA end, TRBJ2-7 fits better; the J call may be wrong. Germline lookup yields CDR1 SGHRS and CDR2 YFSETQ. The CDR3 length is 14 residues. The CDR3 region is CASCGGAIYNEQYF. The DNA of the CDR3 is TGCGCCAGCTGCGGGGGGGCGATCTACAATGAGCAGTACTTC.

This chain joins TRBV3-1 and TRBJ2-1, with D maybe TRBD2 (5 bases). Germline CDR1 LGHDT, CDR2 YNNKEL (reference sequence). The V and J ends lost 1 base and 7 bases respectively, with 14 bases between them. The CDR3 totals 15 residues. The CDR3 loop is CASSQVLVARNEQFF. The CDR3 region has the DNA TGTGCCAGCAGCCAAGTCTTGGTAGCGCGGAATGAGCAGTTCTTC.

The J gene is TRBJ1-3, the V gene TRBV6-5, with no clear D. The V gene's germline CDR1 is MNHEY and CDR2 SVGAGI. V was clipped by 2 bases and J by 7 bases, with 9 bases between them. This CDR3 comprises 13 residues. The CDR3 loop is CASSYGRGNTIYF. The DNA of the CDR3 is TGTGCCAGCAGTTACGGCAGAGGGAACACCATATATTTT.

This clonotype appeared a few times. V usage is TRBV12-3 or TRBV12-4 and J usage is TRBJ2-5; D not certain. V was pared by 7 bases and J by 5 bases, with 14 bases between. CDR3 length: 13 residues. CDR3: CASNQLGLETQYF. The DNA of the CDR3 is TGTGCCAGCAACCAATTGGGGTTGGAGACCCAGTACTTC.

This clonotype was counted once. This sequence joins TRBV7-2 and TRBJ1-1, with TRBD1 as a possible D gene (5 bases). Trimming stripped 1 base from V and 11 bases from J, with 14 bases between. This CDR3 spans 13 amino acids. Germline V gene data show CDR1 as SGHTA and CDR2 as FQGNSA. As DNA, the CDR3 is TGTGCCAGCAGCTTAGTCGGAGGGACGGATGCTTTCTTT. It yields the protein CASSLVGGTDAFF.

This clonotype was picked up a small number of times. The rearrangement joins TRBV4-3 to TRBJ1-1; the D is unclear. The CDR3 totals 15 residues. V was pared by 3 bases and J by 1 base, with 12 bases between. Germline V lookup: CDR1 LGHNA, CDR2 YSLEER. As DNA, the CDR3 is TGCGCCAGCAGCCAGGATTGGTTGGCGAACACTGAAGCTTTCTTT. It specifies CASSQDWLANTEAFF.

In its sample, this clonotype was seen a few times. This chain links TRBV27 with TRBJ2-1, with no clear D. The CDR3 covers 13 residues. Germline CDR1 MNHEY, CDR2 SMNVEV (reference sequence). V dropped 7 bases and J dropped 8 bases, with 15 bases sitting between them. This CDR3 is CASNSLSVHEQFF. As DNA, the CDR3 is TGTGCCAGCAACTCCCTTTCGGTCCATGAGCAGTTCTTC.

The gene calls are TRBV14 and TRBJ2-2; D not resolved. The CDR3 runs to 12 residues. Germline CDR1 reads SGHDN; CDR2 reads FVKESK. Trimming removed 0 bases at V and 6 bases at J, with 2 bases between. CDR3 residues: CASSQEPGELFF. The CDR3 nucleotides read TGTGCCAGCAGCCAAGAACCCGGGGAGCTGTTTTTT.

The V gene is TRBV18, the J gene TRBJ1-1, with a possible D match to TRBD1 (6 bases). The germline V gene has CDR1 KGHSH and CDR2 LQKENI. The CDR3 is 11 residues long. V lost 5 bases, J lost 7 bases, and 8 bases lay in between. The CDR3 here is CASSEGGEAFF. The CDR3 DNA reads as TGTGCCAGCTCAGAAGGGGGTGAAGCTTTCTTT.

The rearrangement links TRBV24-1 to TRBJ2-5, with unresolved D. This CDR3 has 14 amino acids. Germline values: CDR1 KGHDR, CDR2 SFDVKD. Trimming shortened V by 3 bases and J by 4 bases, and 11 bases separated the two germline ends. The CDR3: CATSDRGRLETQYF. The CDR3 DNA is TGTGCCACCAGTGATAGAGGACGGCTAGAGACCCAGTACTTC.